Listed below are T cell receptor beta chains from one sample, sequenced in a study of blood T cell repertoires in COVID-19. Generated by immunoSEQ multiplex PCR, the TCRdb table keeps only in-frame clones and is missing some. The table has 70,000 or so clones, approximately 89% seen once; the top ten hold around 9%. Material for sequencing was peripheral blood. The receptor source for this set is a human donor in a cohort sampled during active COVID-19. CDR3s include the opening cysteine and the closing phenylalanine or tryptophan. Each record gives: CDR3 DNA, CDR3 protein, clone size, D gene, J gene, V gene. A D gene is named only where the DNA matches it firmly. Rows may omit the clone size; those that give it use once, few, many or a size class.

TGTGCCTGGAGTCGGGGGGCGCGGACTGAAGCTTTCTTT	CAWSRGARTEAFF	-	-	TRBJ1-1	TRBV30
TGTGCCAGCAAATATCGTTCGCGGGGGCTTAACACTGAAGCTTTCTTT	CASKYRSRGLNTEAFF	-	-	TRBJ1-1	TRBV2
TGTGCCAGCAGCTTAGGCCCTCCTTGGACTGCAACTAATGAAAAACTGTTTTTT	CASSLGPPWTATNEKLFF	-	-	TRBJ1-4	TRBV11-2
TGTGCCAGCAGCCAAGATCGGGAGAACACTGAAGCTTTCTTT	CASSQDRENTEAFF	-	-	TRBJ1-1	TRBV4-2
TGTGCCAGCAGCTTAGGTATAGCGGGGGGAAACTACGAGCAGTACTTC	CASSLGIAGGNYEQYF	-	TRBD2	TRBJ2-7	TRBV7-6
TGTGCCAGCAGTTCCGGGAGTGAAGCTTTCTTT	CASSSGSEAFF	-	-	TRBJ1-1	TRBV27
TGTGCCACCAGCGCTTACAGGGGGTCCTACGAGCAGTACTTC	CATSAYRGSYEQYF	once	TRBD1	TRBJ2-7	TRBV15
TGTGCCAGCCCCAGACTGGACAGGGGCGAGCAGTACTTC	CASPRLDRGEQYF	-	TRBD1	TRBJ2-7	TRBV2
TGTGCCAGCAGCGTAGAGGCCGGGACAGCCTCCCTCTCCTACAATGAGCAGTTCTTC	CASSVEAGTASLSYNEQFF	-	TRBD1	TRBJ2-1	TRBV9
TGTGCCAGCAGATATGACCCGGGGGAGCAGTACTTC	CASRYDPGEQYF	once	-	TRBJ2-7	TRBV2
TGTGCCAGCAGCGCCACCGGTGGGACAGGGGCTGAAGCTTTCTTT	CASSATGGTGAEAFF	once	TRBD1	TRBJ1-1	TRBV9
TGTGCCAGCAGACCCACCGCAGAAGGGGGTCGCTACACCTTC	CASRPTAEGGRYTF	-	-	TRBJ1-2	TRBV7-2
TGCGCCAGCAGCCAACGAGGACAGGGCGGTAATCAGCCCCAGCATTTT	CASSQRGQGGNQPQHF	-	TRBD1	TRBJ1-5	TRBV4-1
TGTGCCAGCAGCTCAATGGAGGGTGGACTGCGTGGCTACACCTTC	CASSSMEGGLRGYTF	-	-	TRBJ1-2	TRBV13
TGTGCCAGCAGCCTAGGGGACAGGGGTCTGGGAGAGCAGTACTTC	CASSLGDRGLGEQYF	-	TRBD1	TRBJ2-7	TRBV27
TGTGCCAGCAGCTTCAACCCCGCACAGGACACTGAAGCTTTCTTT	CASSFNPAQDTEAFF	-	-	TRBJ1-1	TRBV11-2
TGTGCCAGCAGCGCGTACGGGGGTAACTATGGCTACACCTTC	CASSAYGGNYGYTF	-	-	TRBJ1-2	TRBV9
TGTGCCAGCTCACCCACCGGGACACCAAACAATCAGCCCCAGCATTTT	CASSPTGTPNNQPQHF	-	-	TRBJ1-5	TRBV18
TGTGCCAGCAGGGGGGCGTTTAGGCTCGAGCAGTACTTC	CASRGAFRLEQYF	-	-	TRBJ2-7	TRBV2
TGCGCCAGCAGCTTGGAAAGCGGGGGGTACGAGCAGTACTTC	CASSLESGGYEQYF	-	TRBD2	TRBJ2-7	TRBV5-1
TGTGCCAGCAGTTGGGTCAGGGGAATACAGAACACTGAAGCTTTCTTT	CASSWVRGIQNTEAFF	-	-	TRBJ1-1	TRBV6-2/TRBV6-3
TGTGCCAGCAGTGATCCCTCTAATTTTGGCTACGAGCAGTACTTC	CASSDPSNFGYEQYF	-	-	TRBJ2-7	TRBV27
TGTGCCAGCAGCACTAGGACCGGAGGGGACTACGAGCAGTACTTC	CASSTRTGGDYEQYF	-	-	TRBJ2-7	TRBV21-1
TGTGCCAGCAGTTACTCTCGGGGGGACACTGAAGCTTTCTTT	CASSYSRGDTEAFF	-	-	TRBJ1-1	TRBV6-5
TGTGCCAGCAGTGAAAGTAGGACAGGGGAAGCTTTCTTT	CASSESRTGEAFF	-	TRBD1	TRBJ1-1	TRBV2
TGTGCCACCAGTGATCCGGGGGGCTACACCTTC	CATSDPGGYTF	-	-	TRBJ1-2	TRBV24-1